These 12 T cell receptor beta chains originate from one sample sequenced in a study of blood T cell repertoires in COVID-19 (dated by TCRdb to 2020 to 2021). The library was made by the immunoSEQ multiplex PCR assay. Not all clones reach the TCRdb copy of this immuneACCESS table, which keeps in-frame sequences only. Checked studies attribute under half of the gap to unresolved V genes and leave the rest unexplained. Recorded for this sample are 80,000 to 100,000 clones; roughly 82% of them occurred a single time. Approximately 11% of the sample belongs to the ten largest clones. The sequenced sample was peripheral blood. Source of these receptors: a man aged 65-85 years with active or convalescent COVID-19.

This clone was seen just once. V usage is TRBV7-9 and J usage is TRBJ1-6; D might be TRBD1 (5 bases). CDR1 is SEHNR, CDR2 FQNEAQ, per germline (reference sequence). The length of the CDR3 is 14 residues. V lost 1 base and J 5 bases, leaving 6 bases between the germline ends. CDR3 region: CASSLGRDNSPLHF. The CDR3 region has the DNA TGTGCCAGCAGCTTAGGCAGGGATAATTCACCCCTCCACTTT.

The chain recombines TRBV5-5 with TRBJ1-1; D possibly corresponds to TRBD1 (5 bases). Trimming took 2 bases from V and 2 from J, leaving 13 bases between them. The CDR3 covers 15 residues. Germline loops: CDR1 SGHKS, CDR2 YYEKEE (reference sequence). The CDR3 bases are TGTGCCAGCAGCTTCCGACAAGGGGATAACACTGAAGCTTTCTTT. As protein: CASSFRQGDNTEAFF.

The V call is TRBV21-1, the J call TRBJ2-1; TRBD1 is the table's D call, not checked against the DNA. TRBV21-1 is given as a pseudogene. The CDR3 covers 16 residues. The CDR3 region has the DNA TGTGCCAGCAGCAATAGGTCAGGGGGGAGACACAATGAGCAGTTCTTC. Translation gives CASSNRSGGRHNEQFF.

The chain recombines TRBV30 with TRBJ1-1, with D maybe TRBD1 (6 bases). The CDR3 spans 11 residues. The V gene's germline CDR1 is GTSNPN and CDR2 SVGIG (reference sequence). V was clipped by 3 bases and J by 10 bases, with 12 bases between them. The CDR3 sequence: CAWSATGIAFF. As DNA, the CDR3 is TGTGCCTGGAGCGCTACAGGGATAGCTTTCTTT.

The chain recombines TRBV7-9 with TRBJ2-7; D unclear. V lost 4 bases to trimming and J lost 4 bases, with 23 bases between them. The germline V gene encodes CDR1 SEHNR and CDR2 FQNEAQ (reference sequence). The CDR3 loop spans 17 amino acids. The chain's CDR3 is CASSYTTPGYLLYEQYF. The CDR3 DNA reads TGTGCCAGCAGCTACACTACGCCGGGTTACCTCCTATACGAGCAGTACTTC.

The rearrangement uses TRBV19 and TRBJ1-5; TRBD1 aligns across 8 bases. The germline CDR1 and CDR2 sequences are LNHDA and SQIVND (reference sequence). The CDR3 is 13 residues long. V lost 6 bases and J lost 6; bases outside the gene matches: 4. CDR3 protein: CASRAGGTQPQHF. CDR3 nucleotide sequence: TGTGCCAGTAGGGCAGGGGGCACTCAGCCCCAGCATTTT.

The chain joins TRBV18 to TRBJ2-2; D possibly corresponds to TRBD1 (7 bases). The germline V gene encodes CDR1 KGHSH and CDR2 LQKENI. The CDR3 extends over 18 amino acids. Trimming shortened V by 3 bases and J by 4 bases, and 21 bases separated the two germline ends. CDR3 amino acids: CASSPAGQPLRGTGELFF. The CDR3 bases are TGTGCCAGCTCACCGGCGGGACAGCCCCTCCGCGGCACCGGGGAGCTGTTTTTT.

V gene TRBV2 combines with J gene TRBJ2-3; 11 nucleotides agree with TRBD2. The CDR3 is 16 residues long. The V gene's germline CDR1 is SNHLY and CDR2 FYNNEI. J lost 0 bases, V lost 7 bases, and 6 bases had no gene match. The DNA for the CDR3 is TGTGCCAGCAACCCGGGACTAGCGGCTAGCACAGATACGCAGTATTTT. It yields the protein CASNPGLAASTDTQYF.

This rearrangement joins TRBV18 to TRBJ2-3; no clear D gene. V dropped 5 bases and J dropped 0 bases, with 6 bases sitting between them. The CDR3 contains 13 residues. Germline assignment: CDR1 KGHSH and CDR2 LQKENI. The CDR3 DNA is TGTGCCAGCTCAGGCTCCAGCACAGATACGCAGTATTTT. Encoded protein: CASSGSSTDTQYF.

This clone was picked up one time. This chain joins TRBV4-1 and TRBJ1-5; 10 bases map to TRBD1. J was trimmed by 6 bases and V by 0 bases; bases with no gene match: 11. Per the germline V gene, CDR1 is MGHRA and CDR2 is YSYEKL. This CDR3 has 18 residues. CDR3 sequence (DNA): TGCGCCAGCAGCCAAGACATGTGGATAAGACAGGGGGCTCAGCCCCAGCATTTT. Translation: CASSQDMWIRQGAQPQHF.

This clone was detected once. In DNA form, the CDR3 reads TGTGCCAGCAGATCCTACACAGATACGCAGTATTTT. It yields the protein CASRSYTDTQYF. The chain has TRBV6-5 and TRBJ2-3; D is unclear. The germline V and J ends were trimmed by 6 bases and 2 bases, with 6 bases remaining between them. The germline V gene has CDR1 MNHEY and CDR2 SVGAGI. There are 12 residues in the CDR3.

J is TRBJ2-5 and V is TRBV5-1; D is unclear. The CDR3 runs 14 residues. V shed 0 bases and J shed 3 bases, with 9 bases lying between them. From germline, CDR1 is SGHRS and CDR2 YFSETQ. As DNA, the CDR3 is TGCGCCAGCAGCTTGGACAGATACGAAGAGACCCAGTACTTC. The encoded protein is CASSLDRYEETQYF.